The 3 T cell receptor beta chains below were found in one sample sequenced in a study of blood T cell repertoires in COVID-19. Produced via immunoSEQ multiplex PCR; TCRdb's table is partial and in-frame only. The sample contains over 200,000 clones, roughly 85% of which appear only once. Source material: PBMCs or T cells enriched from blood (not recorded which). The receptors come from a man aged 25 to 40 who had recovered from COVID-19.

The CDR3, as DNA: TGTGCCAGCAGTAGACAAGGGACTAGCGGATACTACGAGCAGTACTTC. It yields the protein CASSRQGTSGYYEQYF. This chain links TRBV27 with TRBJ2-7; TRBD2 aligns across 11 bases. Germline V gene lookup returns CDR1 MNHEY and CDR2 SMNVEV (reference sequence). The J segment lost 3 bases and the V segment lost 5 bases, leaving 9 bases of the junction unmatched. This CDR3 has 16 amino acids.

The V call is TRBV4-3, the J call TRBJ2-1; 10 bases are a match to TRBD2. The length of the CDR3 is 16 residues. V gave up 2 bases and J gave up 6 bases; unmatched junction bases: 7. Germline CDR1 is LGHNA and CDR2 is YSLEER. DNA for the CDR3: TGCGCCAGCAGCCAAATAGCGGGGGGCGAATCCAATGAGCAGTTCTTC. It is translated as CASSQIAGGESNEQFF.

J is TRBJ1-5 and V is TRBV19; TRBD1 is a possible D gene (6 bases). The V gene lost 8 bases and the J gene lost 3 bases, with 11 bases spanning the gap. Germline-derived CDR1 and CDR2 are LNHDA and SQIVND (reference sequence). The CDR3 has 13 residues. Here the CDR3 DNA reads TGTGCCAGTGCCACAGGGATCAATCAGCCCCAGCATTTT. This encodes CASATGINQPQHF.